These 15 T cell receptor beta chains originate from one sample sequenced in a study of radiotherapy plus CTLA-4 blockade in lung cancer (dated by TCRdb to 2017 to 2018). Library creation used the immunoSEQ multiplex PCR assay. TCRdb holds this immuneACCESS table with in-frame rearrangements only. Some clones are missing; in checked studies, unresolved V genes explain under half, and the rest has no known cause. Recorded for this sample are 62,000 or so clones; roughly 78% of them occurred a single time. The ten largest clones add up to 8% to 10% of the sample. The specimen was peripheral blood, collected from a patient treated with radiotherapy plus ipilimumab. All receptors come from a human donor with non-small cell lung cancer who had a complete response to radiotherapy plus ipilimumab.

The chain carries TRBV7-2 and TRBJ2-2; TRBD1 aligns across 7 bases. Germline CDR1 reads SGHTA; CDR2 reads FQGNSA. CDR3 length: 15 amino acids. With 6 bases clipped from V and 3 bases from J, the junction kept 7 bases outside the gene matches. The CDR3 nucleotides read TGTGCCAGCAGGGGGACAGAGATTTACACCGGGGAGCTGTTTTTT. Protein sequence: CASRGTEIYTGELFF.

This clone was detected only once. The CDR3 reads CASTRQGIGTEAFF. The CDR3 region has the DNA TGTGCCAGCACCCGACAGGGGATAGGCACTGAAGCTTTCTTT. V is TRBV5-8 and J is TRBJ1-1, with 8 bases matching TRBD1. From germline, CDR1 is SGHTS and CDR2 YDEGEE. CDR3 length equals 14 residues. The V segment lost 6 bases and the J segment 4 bases; nucleotides outside the gene matches: 8. The full variable domain, its missing parts supplied by reference TRBV5-8 and TRBJ1-1, is EAGVTQSPTHLIKTRGQQATLRCSPISGHTSVYWYQQALGLGLQFLLWYDEGEERNRGNFPPRFSGRQFPNYSSELNVNALELEDSALYLCASTRQGIGTEAFFGQGTRLTVV.

This chain uses TRBV6-5 with TRBJ1-1; the D is unclear. This CDR3 has 13 amino acids. Germline V CDR1 and CDR2: MNHEY, SVGAGI. Trimming pared 0 bases from V and 6 bases from J, leaving 8 bases between. The CDR3 region is CASSYSWGSEAFF. The CDR3, as DNA: TGTGCCAGCAGTTACTCGTGGGGATCTGAAGCTTTCTTT.

V is TRBV9 and J is TRBJ2-1, with 9 bases identical to TRBD2. Germline-derived CDR1 and CDR2 are SGDLS and YYNGEE. The CDR3 sequence is 16 residues long. V shed 0 bases and J 9 bases; nucleotides not matched to a gene: 10. The CDR3 region is CASSVGVAGGQFEQFF. Here the CDR3 DNA reads TGTGCCAGCAGCGTAGGAGTTGCGGGGGGGCAGTTTGAGCAGTTCTTC.

This clone was seen more than once but under ten times. J is TRBJ1-4 and V is TRBV7-2; a possible D gene is TRBD1 (5 bases). Germline V gene sequence: CDR1 SGHTA, CDR2 FQGNSA. Trimming removed 5 bases from V and 8 bases from J, with 12 bases in between. The CDR3 runs to 13 residues. As DNA, the CDR3 is TGTGCCAGCAGCATCGATCGGGGGGAAAAACTGTTTTTT. Its translation: CASSIDRGEKLFF.

The gene calls are TRBV6-5 and TRBJ2-5, with D unresolved. Deletions cut 2 bases from V and 5 bases from J, with 12 bases between. The germline V gene has CDR1 MNHEY and CDR2 SVGAGI. The CDR3 is made up of 14 amino acids. CDR3 nucleotides: TGTGCCAGCAGTTACACCCACATGAGGGAGACCCAGTACTTC. Its protein is CASSYTHMRETQYF.

The chain's CDR3 is CASSEGSGTSGRGDEQFF. CDR3 nucleotide sequence: TGCGCCAGCAGTGAGGGATCCGGGACTAGCGGGAGAGGCGATGAGCAGTTCTTC. The genes are TRBV10-2 and TRBJ2-1, with 14 bases identical to TRBD2. CDR3 length: 18 residues. Germline V lookup: CDR1 WSHSY, CDR2 SAAADI. V was pared by 2 bases and J by 8 bases, with 11 bases of the junction left unmatched.

This clone is deemed medium-sized. V and J are TRBV9 and TRBJ1-3; perhaps TRBD1 as D (6 bases). The germline V gene has CDR1 SGDLS and CDR2 YYNGEE. This CDR3 has 14 residues. Trimming took off 0 bases at V and 3 bases at J, with 7 bases between the two ends. The CDR3 protein is CASSVGGGGNTIYF. CDR3 bases: TGTGCCAGCAGCGTAGGAGGGGGTGGAAACACCATATATTTT.

J is TRBJ2-7 and V is TRBV19, with D uncertain. Germline V gene sequence: CDR1 LNHDA, CDR2 SQIVND (reference sequence). V was clipped by 5 bases and J by 3 bases, with 11 bases between them. The CDR3 contains 13 residues. CDR3 sequence: CASSQAPNYEQYF. CDR3 bases: TGTGCCAGTAGTCAGGCACCTAACTACGAGCAGTACTTC.

CDR3 loop: CASSQESNEKLFF. The CDR3 DNA is TGTGCCAGCAGCCAGGAGTCTAATGAAAAACTGTTTTTT. V is TRBV2 and J is TRBJ1-4; D is ambiguous. The CDR3 covers 13 residues. V dropped 6 bases and J dropped 3 bases, with 8 bases sitting between them. The germline gives CDR1 SNHLY, CDR2 FYNNEI.

This clone came up a few times. This chain uses TRBV5-4 with TRBJ1-2; 7 bases align to TRBD1. Germline CDR1 is SGHNT and CDR2 is YYREEE (reference sequence). V was pared by 2 bases and J by 8 bases, with 3 bases of the junction left unmatched. The CDR3 length is 12 residues. The DNA for the CDR3 is TGTGCCAGCAGCTTTACAGGGGAGGGCTACACCTTC. It is translated as CASSFTGEGYTF. The whole variable domain, filled in from reference TRBV5-4 and TRBJ1-2, reads ETGVTQSPTHLIKTRGQQVTLRCSSQSGHNTVSWYQQALGQGPQFIFQYYREEENGRGNFPPRFSGLQFPNYSSELNVNALELDDSALYLCASSFTGEGYTFGSGTRLTVV.

This chain links TRBV11-3 with TRBJ1-1; TRBD1 aligns across 7 bases. The trim removed 5 bases at V and 4 bases at J, leaving 4 bases unmatched. The germline CDR1 and CDR2 sequences are SGHNT and YENEEA. This CDR3 region has 13 residues. CDR3: CASSPGQFTEAFF. CDR3 sequence (DNA): TGTGCCAGCAGCCCGGGACAGTTCACTGAAGCTTTCTTT.

The chain uses TRBV10-1 and TRBJ1-2; TRBD1 might be the D (6 bases). The CDR3 sequence is 13 residues long. The germline gives CDR1 WNHNN, CDR2 SYGVQD (reference sequence). V lost 8 bases to trimming and J lost 7 bases, with 17 bases between them. CDR3 nucleotides: TGCGCCAGCGCCGGAGACAGGAATGGTGGCTACACCTTC. Amino acids: CASAGDRNGGYTF.

The chain is built from TRBV7-2 and TRBJ1-2, with 7 positions matching TRBD1. Germline CDR1 is SGHTA and CDR2 is FQGNSA. The CDR3 extends over 14 amino acids. Losses at the gene ends were 2 bases for V and 8 bases for J; bases not matched to a gene: 8. CDR3 region: CASSLKFAGGGYTF. For the CDR3, the DNA is TGTGCCAGCAGCTTAAAATTTGCAGGGGGAGGCTACACCTTC. Combining the CDR3 with reference TRBV7-2 and TRBJ1-2 gives the whole variable domain GAGVSQSPSNKVTEKGKDVELRCDPISGHTALYWYRQSLGQGLEFLIYFQGNSAPDKSGLPSDRFSAERTGGSVSTLTIQRTQQEDSAVYLCASSLKFAGGGYTFGSGTRLTVV.

The chain carries TRBV27 and TRBJ1-5; 7 bases are shared with TRBD1. V dropped 5 bases and J dropped 4; count of bases not matched to a gene: 14. Looked up from germline, CDR1 is MNHEY and CDR2 is SMNVEV (reference sequence). The CDR3 length is 17 residues. CDR3: CASSPRQGLSLNQPQHF. The DNA for the CDR3 is TGTGCCAGCAGTCCCAGACAGGGACTCTCTTTAAATCAGCCCCAGCATTTT.